Sequencing of this T cell receptor beta chain was carried out in a study of cytomegalovirus exposure and HLA in healthy donors. Study-wide background: A preliminary data release comprised roughly 80 million unique TCRs obtained from HLA-typed donors. General observations from the study: A later analysis, which compared TCR beta chains of equal frequency, found the HLA-associated ones more clonally expanded. Presence/absence analyses assumed roughly uniform sequencing depth across donors, which may not hold.

The PCR contained 60 Vbeta and 13 Jbeta primers. Only in-frame clones appear in the TCRdb table, and some are missing; sequencing was by immunoSEQ multiplex PCR. The top ten clones hold around 15% of a sample with 120,000 or so clones, roughly four fifths of them seen once. Concerning this clone itself: Its specificity is not known.

The CDR3 loop spans 16 amino acids. From germline, CDR1 is MNHNY and CDR2 SVGAGI (reference sequence). The ends were cut back, 4 bases at V and 7 bases at J, with 20 bases in the middle. The chain carries TRBV6-6 and TRBJ2-1, with no clear D. The source material was PBMCs. The origin of this receptor is a man aged 45 to 65 in good health and CMV-seropositive. In nucleotides, the CDR3 is TGTGCCAGCAGTTCCGCGACTCGCCCCGCCGGAAATGAGCAGTTCTTC. Translating gives CASSSATRPAGNEQFF.